A single T cell receptor (beta chain) is shown here with its context. The CDR3 is 15 residues long. The V end was cut by 1 base, the J end by 0 bases, with 9 bases between. The germline V gene encodes CDR1 LGHDT and CDR2 YNNKEL (reference sequence). This sample was included in a study of blood T cell repertoires in COVID-19. Study-wide background: Samples taken during acute and convalescent COVID-19 were collected in the United States, Italy and Spain. PBMCs, B-cell-depleted T cells, or T cells provided the cDNA or gDNA that made up the material.

Original handling: How many nucleated cells were present was estimated from reference gene primer amplification. Produced via immunoSEQ multiplex PCR; TCRdb's table is partial and in-frame only. Clone size and V and J calls were adopted from that table, with D and trimming inferred from the DNA. Among some 120,000 clones listed, around 80% were seen once. Sequenced: peripheral blood. The chain joins TRBV3-1 (or the pseudogene TRBV3-2) to TRBJ1-1; D remains unclear. This TCR was sampled from a human donor in a cohort sampled during active COVID-19. CDR3 sequence (DNA): TGTGCCAGCAGCCAAGTTCTCAGGATGAACACTGAAGCTTTCTTT. It translates to CASSQVLRMNTEAFF.